This record looks at one TCR beta chain sequence and its context. Only in-frame clones appear in the TCRdb table, and some are missing; sequencing was by immunoSEQ multiplex PCR. The sample includes 90,000 to 120,000 clones, 80% seen only once; the top ten take around 4.4%. This CDR3 region has 17 residues. V trimming: 0 bases; J trimming: 1 base; junction bases outside the gene matches: 4. Germline lookup yields CDR1 LGHDT and CDR2 YNNKEL (reference sequence). The data originate from a study of blood T cell repertoires in COVID-19. The chain links TRBV3-1 (or the pseudogene TRBV3-2) to TRBJ2-5; 11 bases line up with TRBD2. The sequence was obtained from a man in his 70s with acute or convalescent COVID-19. Sequencing was performed on peripheral blood. CDR3 sequence (DNA): TGTGCCAGCAGCCAAGATAGACTAGCGGGGAGCCAAGAGACCCAGTACTTC. Amino acids: CASSQDRLAGSQETQYF.